Listed below are T cell receptor beta chains from one sample, sequenced in a study of blood T cell repertoires in COVID-19. Produced via immunoSEQ multiplex PCR; TCRdb's table is partial and in-frame only. The data contain approximately 97,000 clones, around nine tenths of them seen just once; the ten biggest clones take up less than 2%. Sequenced: peripheral blood. All receptors come from a man aged 55 to 70 with acute or convalescent COVID-19. The CDR3 runs from the conserved cysteine through the conserved F or W. The order of the fields is D gene, clone size, V gene, J gene, CDR3 protein, CDR3 DNA. A D gene is named only where the DNA matches it firmly. Only some rows state a clone size, as once, few, many or a class for expanded clones.

D gene: TRBD1; clone size: .; V gene: TRBV30; J gene: TRBJ2-2; CDR3 protein: CAWSSGQGTGELFF; CDR3 DNA: TGTGCCTGGTCATCGGGACAGGGAACCGGGGAGCTGTTTTTT
D gene: .; clone size: .; V gene: TRBV4-2; J gene: TRBJ1-2; CDR3 protein: CASSQGVAENSGYTF; CDR3 DNA: TGTGCCAGCAGCCAAGGTGTAGCAGAAAACTCTGGCTACACCTTC
D gene: TRBD1; clone size: .; V gene: TRBV6-5; J gene: TRBJ1-5; CDR3 protein: CASRYPGQGSQPQHF; CDR3 DNA: TGTGCCAGCAGGTACCCGGGACAGGGTTCTCAGCCCCAGCATTTT
D gene: .; clone size: .; V gene: TRBV7-4; J gene: TRBJ1-2; CDR3 protein: CASLTQLRRGVNYGYTF; CDR3 DNA: TGTGCCAGCCTCACTCAACTCCGACGGGGGGTGAACTATGGCTACACCTTC
D gene: TRBD2; clone size: .; V gene: TRBV19; J gene: TRBJ2-1; CDR3 protein: CASRPGLAPQEEQFF; CDR3 DNA: TGTGCCAGTAGACCCGGACTAGCCCCCCAGGAAGAGCAGTTCTTC
D gene: TRBD1; clone size: .; V gene: TRBV19; J gene: TRBJ1-1; CDR3 protein: CATGQGGNTEAFF; CDR3 DNA: TGTGCCACTGGACAGGGCGGGAACACTGAAGCTTTCTTT
D gene: .; clone size: .; V gene: TRBV6-5; J gene: TRBJ1-2; CDR3 protein: CASSYPGYGYTF; CDR3 DNA: TGTGCCAGCAGTTACCCGGGGTACGGCTACACCTTC
D gene: TRBD1; clone size: .; V gene: TRBV29-1; J gene: TRBJ2-7; CDR3 protein: CSVVQGQGMNYEQYF; CDR3 DNA: TGCAGCGTTGTGCAGGGACAGGGGATGAACTACGAGCAGTACTTC
D gene: TRBD1; clone size: .; V gene: TRBV5-1; J gene: TRBJ1-1; CDR3 protein: CASSLAQGVAEAFF; CDR3 DNA: TGCGCCAGCAGCTTGGCGCAGGGGGTTGCTGAAGCTTTCTTT
D gene: .; clone size: .; V gene: TRBV10-2; J gene: TRBJ1-2; CDR3 protein: CASTAGYGYTF; CDR3 DNA: TGCGCCAGCACGGCAGGGTATGGCTACACCTTC
D gene: .; clone size: once; V gene: TRBV6-2/TRBV6-3; J gene: TRBJ1-2; CDR3 protein: CASSVWRVGGYTF; CDR3 DNA: TGTGCCAGCAGCGTTTGGAGGGTTGGCGGCTACACCTTC
D gene: .; clone size: .; V gene: TRBV6-6; J gene: TRBJ1-1; CDR3 protein: CASSPGGGGSVAFF; CDR3 DNA: TGTGCCAGCAGCCCCGGGGGAGGTGGGTCCGTAGCTTTCTTT
D gene: TRBD2; clone size: .; V gene: TRBV6-1; J gene: TRBJ2-1; CDR3 protein: CASSEHSGGARLF; CDR3 DNA: TGTGCCAGCAGTGAACATAGCGGGGGGGCCCGGCTCTTC
D gene: TRBD1; clone size: once; V gene: TRBV6-6; J gene: TRBJ2-7; CDR3 protein: CASKRDSTFYEQYF; CDR3 DNA: TGTGCCAGCAAAAGGGACAGTACATTCTACGAGCAGTACTTC
D gene: TRBD1; clone size: .; V gene: TRBV27; J gene: TRBJ2-1; CDR3 protein: CASSPSTGEAPNEQFF; CDR3 DNA: TGTGCCAGCAGTCCCTCGACAGGGGAGGCTCCCAATGAGCAGTTCTTC
D gene: .; clone size: .; V gene: TRBV5-1; J gene: TRBJ1-1; CDR3 protein: CASSLVPDSPLNTEAFF; CDR3 DNA: TGCGCCAGCAGCTTGGTCCCCGACAGCCCCTTGAACACTGAAGCTTTCTTT